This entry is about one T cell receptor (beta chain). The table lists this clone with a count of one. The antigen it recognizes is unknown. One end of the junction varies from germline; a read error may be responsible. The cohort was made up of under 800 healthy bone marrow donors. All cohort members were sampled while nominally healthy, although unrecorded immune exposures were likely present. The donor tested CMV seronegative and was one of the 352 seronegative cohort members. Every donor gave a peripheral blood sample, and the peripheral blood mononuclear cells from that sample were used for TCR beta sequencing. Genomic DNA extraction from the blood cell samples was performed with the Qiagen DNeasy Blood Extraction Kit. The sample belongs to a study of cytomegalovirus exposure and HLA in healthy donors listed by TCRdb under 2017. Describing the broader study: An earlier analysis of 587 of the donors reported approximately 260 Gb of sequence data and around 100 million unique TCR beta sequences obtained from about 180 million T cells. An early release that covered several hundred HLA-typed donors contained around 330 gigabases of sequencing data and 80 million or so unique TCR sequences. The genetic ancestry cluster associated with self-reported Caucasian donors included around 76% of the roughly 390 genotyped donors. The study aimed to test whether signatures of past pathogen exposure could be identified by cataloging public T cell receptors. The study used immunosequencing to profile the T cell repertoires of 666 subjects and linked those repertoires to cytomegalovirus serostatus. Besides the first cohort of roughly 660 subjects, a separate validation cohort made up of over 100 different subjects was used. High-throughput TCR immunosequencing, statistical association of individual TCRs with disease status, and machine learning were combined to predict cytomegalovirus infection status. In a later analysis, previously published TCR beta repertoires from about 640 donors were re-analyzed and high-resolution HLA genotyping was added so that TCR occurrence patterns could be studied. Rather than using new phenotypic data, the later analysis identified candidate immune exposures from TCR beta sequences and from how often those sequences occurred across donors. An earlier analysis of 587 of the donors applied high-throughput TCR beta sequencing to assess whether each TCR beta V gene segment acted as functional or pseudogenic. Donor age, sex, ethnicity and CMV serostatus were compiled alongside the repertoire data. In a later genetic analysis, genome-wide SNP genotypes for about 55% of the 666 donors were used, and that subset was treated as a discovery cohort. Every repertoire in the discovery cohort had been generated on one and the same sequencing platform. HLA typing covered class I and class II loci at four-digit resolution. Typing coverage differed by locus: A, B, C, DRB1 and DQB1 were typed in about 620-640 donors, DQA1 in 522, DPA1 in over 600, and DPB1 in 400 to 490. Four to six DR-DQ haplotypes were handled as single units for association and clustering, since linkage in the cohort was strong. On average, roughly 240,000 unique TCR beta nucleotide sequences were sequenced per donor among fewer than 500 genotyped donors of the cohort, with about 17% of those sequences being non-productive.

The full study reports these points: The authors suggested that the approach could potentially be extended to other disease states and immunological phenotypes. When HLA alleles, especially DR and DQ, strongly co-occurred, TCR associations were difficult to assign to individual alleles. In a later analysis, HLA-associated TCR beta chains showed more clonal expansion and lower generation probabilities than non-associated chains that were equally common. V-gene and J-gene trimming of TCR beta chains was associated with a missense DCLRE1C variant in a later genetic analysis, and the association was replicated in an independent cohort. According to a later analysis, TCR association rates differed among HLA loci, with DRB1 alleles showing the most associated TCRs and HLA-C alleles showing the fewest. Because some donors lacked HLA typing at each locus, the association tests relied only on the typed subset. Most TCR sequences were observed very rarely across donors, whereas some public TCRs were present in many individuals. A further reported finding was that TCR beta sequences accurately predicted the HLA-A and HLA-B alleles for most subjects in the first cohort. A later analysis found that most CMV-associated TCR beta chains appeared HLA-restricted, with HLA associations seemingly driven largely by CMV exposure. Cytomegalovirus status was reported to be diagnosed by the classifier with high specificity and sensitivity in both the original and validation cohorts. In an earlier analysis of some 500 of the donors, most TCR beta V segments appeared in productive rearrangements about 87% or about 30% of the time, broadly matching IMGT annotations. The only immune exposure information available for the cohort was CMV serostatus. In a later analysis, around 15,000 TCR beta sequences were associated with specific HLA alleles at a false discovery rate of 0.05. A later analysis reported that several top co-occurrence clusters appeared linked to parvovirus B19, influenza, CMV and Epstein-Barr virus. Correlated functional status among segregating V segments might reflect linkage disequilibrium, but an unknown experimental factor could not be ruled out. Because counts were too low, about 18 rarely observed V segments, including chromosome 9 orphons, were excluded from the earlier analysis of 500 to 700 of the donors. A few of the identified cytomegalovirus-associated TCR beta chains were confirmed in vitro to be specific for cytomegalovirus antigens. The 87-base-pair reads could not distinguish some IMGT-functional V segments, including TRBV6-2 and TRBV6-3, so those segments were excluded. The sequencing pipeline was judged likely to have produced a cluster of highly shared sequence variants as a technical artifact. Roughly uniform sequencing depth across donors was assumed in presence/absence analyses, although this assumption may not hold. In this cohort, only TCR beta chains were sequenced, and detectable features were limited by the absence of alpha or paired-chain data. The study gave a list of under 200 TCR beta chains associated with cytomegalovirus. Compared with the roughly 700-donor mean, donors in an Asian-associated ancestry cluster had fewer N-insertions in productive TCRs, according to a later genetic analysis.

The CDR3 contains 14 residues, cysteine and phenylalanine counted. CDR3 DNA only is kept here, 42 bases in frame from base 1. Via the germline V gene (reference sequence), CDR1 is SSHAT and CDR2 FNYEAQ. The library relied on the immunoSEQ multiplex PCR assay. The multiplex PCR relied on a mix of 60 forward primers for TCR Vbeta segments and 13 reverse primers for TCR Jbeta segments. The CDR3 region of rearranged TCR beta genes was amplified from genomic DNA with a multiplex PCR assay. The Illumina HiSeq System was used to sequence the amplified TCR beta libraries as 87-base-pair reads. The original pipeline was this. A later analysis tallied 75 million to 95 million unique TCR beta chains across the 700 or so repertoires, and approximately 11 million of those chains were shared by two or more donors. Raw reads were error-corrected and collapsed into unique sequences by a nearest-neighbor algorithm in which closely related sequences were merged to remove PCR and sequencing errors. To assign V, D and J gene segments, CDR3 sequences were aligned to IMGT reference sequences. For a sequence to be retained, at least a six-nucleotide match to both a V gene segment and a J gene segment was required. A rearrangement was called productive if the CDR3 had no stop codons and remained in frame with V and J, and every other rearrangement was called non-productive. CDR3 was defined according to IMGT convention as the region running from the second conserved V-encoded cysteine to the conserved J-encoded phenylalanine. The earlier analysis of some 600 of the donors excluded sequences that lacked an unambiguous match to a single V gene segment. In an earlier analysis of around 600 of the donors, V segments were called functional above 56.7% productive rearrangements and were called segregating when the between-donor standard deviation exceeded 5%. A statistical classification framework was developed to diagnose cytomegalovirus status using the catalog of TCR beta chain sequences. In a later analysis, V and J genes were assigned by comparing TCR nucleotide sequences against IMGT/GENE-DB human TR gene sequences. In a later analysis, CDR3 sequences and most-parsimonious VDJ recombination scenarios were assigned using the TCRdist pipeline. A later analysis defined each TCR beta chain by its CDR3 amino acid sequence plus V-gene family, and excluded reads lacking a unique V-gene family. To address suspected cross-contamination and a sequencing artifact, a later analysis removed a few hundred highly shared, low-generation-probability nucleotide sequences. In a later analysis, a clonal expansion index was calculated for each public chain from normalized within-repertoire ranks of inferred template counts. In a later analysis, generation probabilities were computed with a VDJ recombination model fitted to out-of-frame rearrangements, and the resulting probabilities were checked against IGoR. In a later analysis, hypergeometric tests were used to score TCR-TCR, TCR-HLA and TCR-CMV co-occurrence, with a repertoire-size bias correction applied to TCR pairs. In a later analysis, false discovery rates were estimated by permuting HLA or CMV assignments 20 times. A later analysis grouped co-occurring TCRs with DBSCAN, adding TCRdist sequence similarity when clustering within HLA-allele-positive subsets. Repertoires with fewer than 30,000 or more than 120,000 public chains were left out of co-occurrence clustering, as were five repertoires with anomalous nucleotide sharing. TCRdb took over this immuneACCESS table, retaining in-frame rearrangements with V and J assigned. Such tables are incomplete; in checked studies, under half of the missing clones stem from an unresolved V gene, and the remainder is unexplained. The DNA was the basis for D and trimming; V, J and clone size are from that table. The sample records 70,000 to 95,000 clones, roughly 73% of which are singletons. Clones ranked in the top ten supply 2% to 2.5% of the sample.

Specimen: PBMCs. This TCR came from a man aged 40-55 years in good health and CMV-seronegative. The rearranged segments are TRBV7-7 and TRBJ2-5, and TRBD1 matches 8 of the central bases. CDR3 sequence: CASSRTTGAKTQYF. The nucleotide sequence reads TGTGCTAGCAGTCGCACGACAGGGGCGAAGACCCAGTACTTC. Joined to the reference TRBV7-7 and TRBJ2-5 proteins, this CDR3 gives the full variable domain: GAGVSQSPRYKVTKRGQDVTLRCDPISSHATLYWYQQALGQGPEFLTYFNYEAQPDKSGLPSDRFSAERPEGSISTLTIQRTEQRDSAMYRCASSRTTGAKTQYFGPGTRLLVL.